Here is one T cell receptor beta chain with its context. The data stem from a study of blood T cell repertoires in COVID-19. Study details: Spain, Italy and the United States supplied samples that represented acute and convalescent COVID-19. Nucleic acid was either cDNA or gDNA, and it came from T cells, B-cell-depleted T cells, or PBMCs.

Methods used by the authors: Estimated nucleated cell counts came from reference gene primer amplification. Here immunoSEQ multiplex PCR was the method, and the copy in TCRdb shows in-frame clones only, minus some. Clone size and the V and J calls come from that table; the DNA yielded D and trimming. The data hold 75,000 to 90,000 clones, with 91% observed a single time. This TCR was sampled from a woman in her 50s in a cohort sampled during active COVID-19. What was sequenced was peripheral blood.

CDR3 sequence: CASSLYRGGPVDTQYF. CDR3 sequence (DNA): TGTGCCAGCAGCTTATATCGCGGGGGGCCTGTAGATACGCAGTATTTT. The genes are TRBV7-3 and TRBJ2-3; 8 bases are a match to TRBD2. The CDR3 contains 16 residues. V lost 2 bases, J lost 5 bases, and 9 bases stayed unmatched. Germline V gives CDR1 SGHTA, CDR2 FQGTGA.